This entry lists 27 T cell receptor beta chains sequenced from one sample in a study of T cells in Graves' hyperthyroidism and ophthalmopathy. TCR beta CDR3 regions were amplified from RNA. First-round RT-PCR of the TCR CDR3 relied on the HTBI primer set. TCRdb processed the multiplex PCR reads anew with MiXCR; each CDR3 protein has one entry. The table records about 210,000 distinct CDR3 sequences, roughly 15% of them present only once. Material for sequencing was blood. The receptors derive from a man aged 50 or older with Graves' hyperthyroidism.

V usage is TRBV19 and J usage is TRBJ2-2; D not resolved. Trimming left V 4 bases short and J 0 bases short, with 9 bases between. The length of the CDR3 is 15 residues. Germline values: CDR1 LNHDA, CDR2 SQIVND (reference sequence). The CDR3 DNA reads as TGTGCCAGTAGTACCACCCCGGCGAACACCGGGGAGCTGTTTTTT. It specifies CASSTTPANTGELFF. The full variable domain, with the rest looked up from reference TRBV19 and TRBJ2-2, is DGGITQSPKYLFRKEGQNVTLSCEQNLNHDAMYWYRQDPGQGLRLIYYSQIVNDFQKGDIAEGYSVSREKKESFPLTVTSAQKNPTAFYLCASSTTPANTGELFFGEGSRLTVL.

About this clonotype itself: A much larger clone lies a single base off, so this may be a read error. The V and J genes are TRBV30 and TRBJ2-1; no definite D call. Deletions cut 1 base from V and 8 bases from J, with 6 bases between. This CDR3 region has 11 residues. Germline assignment: CDR1 GTSNPN and CDR2 SVGIG (reference sequence). The CDR3 protein is CAWSGADEQFF. The CDR3 bases are TGTGCCTGGAGTGGGGCTGATGAGCAGTTCTTC.

The chain recombines TRBV5-8 with TRBJ2-3, with TRBD2 identical over 12 bases. The J segment lost 4 bases and the V segment lost 4 bases, leaving 13 bases of the junction unmatched. Per germline, CDR1 SGHTS and CDR2 YDEGEE. This CDR3 contains 18 residues. The CDR3 protein is CASSPRTILAGGSDTQYF. CDR3 DNA: TGTGCCAGCAGCCCAAGGACCATTCTAGCGGGAGGGTCAGATACGCAGTATTTT.

V is TRBV2 and J is TRBJ2-2; D gene ambiguous. CDR1 and CDR2 (germline): SNHLY, FYNNEI. This CDR3 region has 14 residues. Trimming stripped 4 bases from V and 5 bases from J, with 11 bases between. For the CDR3, the DNA is TGTGCCAGCAGTGCACAACTAAAGACCGGGGAGCTGTTTTTT. Amino acids: CASSAQLKTGELFF.

This clonotype came up many times. The chain employs TRBV20-1 and TRBJ2-5; the match to TRBD1 covers 8 bases. J lost 4 bases, V lost 5 bases, and 6 bases had no gene match. The CDR3 sequence is 13 residues long. Germline-derived CDR1 and CDR2 are DFQATT and SNEGSKA (reference sequence). In DNA, the CDR3 is TGCAGTGCTGTATCAGGGGGCTCAGAGACCCAGTACTTC. It codes for CSAVSGGSETQYF.

This clonotype was observed at least ten times. This CDR3 reads CASSQPTGGYSYEQYF. The DNA of the CDR3 is TGTGCCAGCAGCCAGCCGACAGGGGGCTATTCCTACGAGCAGTACTTC. The chain combines TRBV16 with TRBJ2-7; 10 bases agree with TRBD1. Germline CDR1 reads KGHSY; CDR2 reads FQNENV. The V and J ends lost 3 bases and 1 base, in that order; junction bases with no gene match: 6. This CDR3 is 16 amino acids long. Supplemented by reference TRBV16 and TRBJ2-7, the full variable domain reads GEEVAQTPKHLVRGEGQKAKLYCAPIKGHSYVFWYQQVLKNEFKFLISFQNENVFDETGMPKERFSAKCLPNSPCSLEIQATKLEDSAVYFCASSQPTGGYSYEQYFGPGTRLTVT.

This clonotype came up a few times. The rearrangement links TRBV20-1 to TRBJ2-7; no clear D. V was shortened by 0 bases and J by 4 bases, with 10 bases between the two germline ends. The CDR3 sequence is 13 residues long. Germline loops: CDR1 DFQATT, CDR2 SNEGSKA (reference sequence). This CDR3 reads CSARDYKGYEQYF. In DNA form, the CDR3 reads TGCAGTGCTAGAGATTACAAGGGATACGAGCAGTACTTC.

This clonotype has at least ten counts. The chain recombines TRBV7-2 with TRBJ2-7; D is possibly TRBD2 (6 bases). Germline V gives CDR1 SGHTA, CDR2 FQGNSA. The CDR3 contains 15 residues. V gave up 5 bases and J gave up 7 bases, with 21 bases separating them. The CDR3 loop reads CASSRTGLYPVEQYF. The CDR3 bases are TGTGCCAGCAGCCGAACCGGACTATACCCTGTGGAGCAGTACTTC.

The sample holds many counts of this clonotype. The chain is built from TRBV12-3 or TRBV12-4 and TRBJ2-7; unclear D gene. The CDR3 totals 14 residues. The V and J ends lost 1 base and 2 bases respectively, with 9 bases between them. In DNA, the CDR3 is TGTGCCAGCAGTTTAGTGGGGTCCACCTACGAGCAGTACTTC. Protein product: CASSLVGSTYEQYF.

The sample holds many counts of this clonotype. The chain couples TRBV20-1 to TRBJ2-7; D may be TRBD2 (5 bases). The CDR3 contains 13 residues. Trimming took 3 bases from V and 3 from J, leaving 12 bases between them. Germline CDR1 and CDR2: DFQATT and SNEGSKA (reference sequence). This chain's CDR3 is CSARRTGIYEQYF. In DNA form, the CDR3 reads TGCAGTGCTAGGAGGACGGGAATCTACGAGCAGTACTTC.

This chain uses TRBV10-3 with TRBJ2-3; 9 bases line up with TRBD2. Trimming at V came to 2 bases and at J to 6 bases, leaving 9 bases not matched to a gene. The CDR3 extends over 16 amino acids. CDR1 and CDR2 from the germline V gene are ENHRY and SYGVKD. CDR3 sequence reads: CAISEAIAGAGDTQYF. CDR3 DNA sequence: TGTGCCATCAGTGAGGCTATAGCGGGAGCAGGGGATACGCAGTATTTT.

This clonotype was seen only a few times. The chain has TRBV14 and TRBJ2-3; unclear D gene. The V end lost 1 base, the J end lost 2 bases, and 7 bases lay between the germline ends. The CDR3 is made up of 14 amino acids. In germline, CDR1 is SGHDN, CDR2 FVKESK. CDR3 DNA sequence: TGTGCCAGCAGCCAAGGTTTCACCACAGATACGCAGTATTTT. It encodes CASSQGFTTDTQYF.

The chain combines TRBV12-3 or TRBV12-4 with TRBJ2-7, with D perhaps TRBD1 (5 bases). This CDR3 region has 15 residues. Trimming took off 2 bases at V and 2 bases at J, with 13 bases between the two ends. CDR3 amino acids: CASSLYEGAAYEQYF. CDR3 in DNA: TGTGCCAGCAGTTTATATGAAGGGGCAGCCTACGAGCAGTACTTC.

The sample holds a few counts of this clonotype. This rearrangement joins TRBV2 to TRBJ2-1, with 8 bases lining up with TRBD2. V was clipped by 8 bases and J by 8 bases; unmatched bases: 8. The CDR3 length is 13 residues. The germline CDR1 and CDR2 sequences are SNHLY and FYNNEI. CDR3 sequence reads: CASVDGRVYEQFF. The CDR3 bases are TGTGCCAGCGTCGACGGGAGGGTGTATGAGCAGTTCTTC.

With regard to this clonotype: One junction end disagrees with the germline gene, perhaps due to a read error. The rearrangement joins TRBV19 to TRBJ1-1; D may be TRBD2 (6 bases). With the DNA end fitting TRBJ2-2 better, the J assignment may be wrong. The V gene's germline CDR1 is LNHDA and CDR2 SQIVND (reference sequence). The CDR3 covers 15 residues. The CDR3 DNA is TGTGCCAGTAGGGTAACCGGGAGAGGGTCCGGGAAGCTGTTTTTT. It yields the protein CASRVTGRGSGKLFF.

This clonotype was detected only a few times. As DNA, the CDR3 is TGTGCCAGCAGCAGGGCTAGCGGGAGGGCCAGTACGCAGTATTTT. Translation gives CASSRASGRASTQYF. The gene calls are TRBV5-6 and TRBJ2-3; 12 bases are shared with TRBD2. With V trimmed by 4 bases and J by 8 bases, 8 bases remained unmatched. CDR1 and CDR2 (germline): SGHDT, YYEEEE. The CDR3 consists of 15 residues.

This clonotype was seen repeatedly, ten times or more. The rearrangement links TRBV7-2 to TRBJ1-1, with D unclear. Germline CDR1 reads SGHTA; CDR2 reads FQGNSA. The length of the CDR3 is 15 residues. Trimming cost V 3 bases and J 1 base, with 12 bases left between them. The CDR3 DNA follows: TGTGCCAGCAGCTTGCAAGTTGGCGAGAACACTGAAGCTTTCTTT. Translating gives CASSLQVGENTEAFF.

This clonotype was counted ten times or more. The chain has TRBV28 and TRBJ2-1, with D hard to call. CDR1 and CDR2 from the germline V gene are MDHEN and SYDVKM. V gave up 3 bases and J gave up 4 bases, with 10 bases separating them. The CDR3 is 14 amino acids. The CDR3 protein is CASSLRRLYNEQFF. For the CDR3, the DNA is TGTGCCAGCAGTTTGAGACGCCTGTACAATGAGCAGTTCTTC.

In its sample, this clonotype was seen many times. V gene TRBV27 combines with J gene TRBJ2-1, with TRBD1 identical over 7 bases. The CDR3 spans 16 residues. Germline trimming cut 2 bases from V and 8 bases from J; bases unmatched to any gene: 12. Per germline, CDR1 MNHEY and CDR2 SMNVEV (reference sequence). The CDR3 region is CASSLAGTATPYEQFF. The CDR3 DNA is TGTGCCAGCAGTTTAGCCGGGACAGCTACACCGTATGAGCAGTTCTTC.

In its sample, this clonotype was seen many times. The chain employs TRBV10-3 and TRBJ1-5, with D uncertain. The ends were cut back, 6 bases at V and 0 bases at J, with 12 bases in the middle. The CDR3 sequence is 15 residues long. CDR1 ENHRY and CDR2 SYGVKD come from the germline V gene. The CDR3 is CAIRPDGYSNQPQHF. In nucleotides, the CDR3 is TGTGCCATCAGACCGGACGGATATAGCAATCAGCCCCAGCATTTT.

In its sample, this clonotype was seen many times. The chain links TRBV7-3 to TRBJ2-1; perhaps TRBD1 as D (5 bases). Germline CDR1 and CDR2: SGHTA and FQGTGA. CDR3 length: 16 residues. V dropped 3 bases and J dropped 0 bases, with 12 bases sitting between them. The CDR3 loop is CASSLVLGHSYNEQFF. CDR3 coding DNA: TGTGCCAGCAGCTTGGTCTTGGGGCACTCCTACAATGAGCAGTTCTTC. The variable domain in full, with the rest retrieved from reference TRBV7-3 and TRBJ2-1, is GAGVSQTPSNKVTEKGKYVELRCDPISGHTALYWYRQSLGQGPEFLIYFQGTGAADDSGLPNDRFFAVRPEGSVSTLKIQRTERGDSAVYLCASSLVLGHSYNEQFFGPGTRLTVL.

This clonotype has ten or more counts. The V and J genes are TRBV28 and TRBJ2-7; D gene ambiguous. Germline V gene sequence: CDR1 MDHEN, CDR2 SYDVKM. The CDR3 contains 13 residues. V was trimmed by 6 bases and J by 2 bases, leaving 11 bases between them. The CDR3 reads CASRNSRTYEQYF. CDR3 DNA: TGTGCCAGCAGGAATTCCCGAACCTACGAGCAGTACTTC.

Many counts were recorded for this clonotype. V is TRBV2 and J is TRBJ2-6, with a tentative D call TRBD1 (6 bases). The CDR3 loop spans 15 amino acids. Trimming stripped 2 bases from V and 4 bases from J, with 9 bases between. Germline values: CDR1 SNHLY, CDR2 FYNNEI. CDR3 region: CASSEQGQGANVLTF. CDR3 bases: TGTGCCAGCAGTGAACAGGGGCAAGGGGCCAACGTCCTGACTTTC.

Ten or more counts support this clonotype. The V and J genes are TRBV28 and TRBJ1-1; tentatively, D is TRBD1 (6 bases). Trimming left V 0 bases short and J 1 base short, with 6 bases between. The CDR3 totals 14 residues. Germline V gene lookup returns CDR1 MDHEN and CDR2 SYDVKM. The CDR3 region is CASSLWGQNTEAFF. The DNA for the CDR3 is TGTGCCAGCAGTTTATGGGGACAGAACACTGAAGCTTTCTTT.

This clonotype came up a few times. The genes are TRBV20-1 and TRBJ2-7; 8 nucleotides align to TRBD1. The germline V gene has CDR1 DFQATT and CDR2 SNEGSKA (reference sequence). J was trimmed by 5 bases and V by 5 bases; bases with no gene match: 8. This CDR3 has 13 residues. In nucleotides, the CDR3 is TGCAGTGCTCTCATTGGACAGGGCCACGAGCAGTACTTC. Translation gives CSALIGQGHEQYF.

There are a few counts of this clonotype. V and J are TRBV6-2 or TRBV6-3 and TRBJ1-4, with D possibly matching TRBD1 (6 bases). This CDR3 has 15 amino acids. In germline, CDR1 is MNHEY, CDR2 SVGEGT. With 6 bases removed from V and 6 bases from J, the gap between germline ends came to 17 bases. CDR3 protein: CASSPARSGDEKLFF. In DNA form, the CDR3 reads TGTGCCAGCAGCCCCGCGCGTTCAGGGGATGAAAAACTGTTTTTT.

This clonotype turned up a few times. The chain couples TRBV27 to TRBJ2-1; 9 nucleotides line up with TRBD2. Germline V lookup: CDR1 MNHEY, CDR2 SMNVEV (reference sequence). J was trimmed by 3 bases and V by 3 bases; bases with no gene match: 6. The CDR3 has 16 residues. This CDR3 is CASSFGLAGLYNEQFF. In nucleotides, the CDR3 is TGTGCCAGCAGTTTTGGGCTAGCGGGACTCTACAATGAGCAGTTCTTC.